The entry below describes one T cell receptor beta chain. What it binds is not known. Reverse transcription of about 0.45 to 1 ug RNA was carried out with random hexamers. Coverage of TCR beta CDR3 amplification by immunoSEQ multiplex PCR extended to 54 Vbeta and 13 Jbeta. TCRdb re-called the immunoSEQ multiplex PCR reads with MiXCR, one entry per CDR3 protein. The sample has 170,000 or so distinct CDR3 sequences, 90% to 95% seen once. The data were taken from a study of CD8 T cells in Susac syndrome. TEMRA cells were FACS-enriched, with CD8+ and CD4+ T cells isolated negatively. The CDR3 covers 14 residues. CDR1 is DFQATT and CDR2 is SNEGSKA in the germline V gene (reference sequence). The germline V and J ends were trimmed by 1 base and 3 bases, with 12 bases remaining between them. General observations from the study: That the number of individuals in its TCR sequencing and HLA analysis was relatively small was acknowledged by the study.

This TCR was recovered from a human donor with multiple sclerosis. The chain employs TRBV20-1 and TRBJ1-1; D remains ambiguous. The source material was CD8+ T cells from PBMCs. CDR3 nucleotides: TGCAGTGCTAGAGTCAAGGGCCCCGACACTGAAGCTTTCTTT. This gives the protein CSARVKGPDTEAFF.